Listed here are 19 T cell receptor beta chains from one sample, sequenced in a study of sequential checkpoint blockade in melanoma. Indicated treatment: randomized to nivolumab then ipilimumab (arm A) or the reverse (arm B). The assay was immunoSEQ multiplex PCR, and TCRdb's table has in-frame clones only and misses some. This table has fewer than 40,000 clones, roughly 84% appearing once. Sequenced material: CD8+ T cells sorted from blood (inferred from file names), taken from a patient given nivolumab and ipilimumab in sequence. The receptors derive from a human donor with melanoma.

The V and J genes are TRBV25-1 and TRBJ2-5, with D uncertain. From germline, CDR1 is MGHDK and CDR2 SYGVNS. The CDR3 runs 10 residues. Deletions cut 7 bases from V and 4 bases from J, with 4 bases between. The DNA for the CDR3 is TGTGCCAGCACGGGAGAGACCCAGTACTTC. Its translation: CASTGETQYF. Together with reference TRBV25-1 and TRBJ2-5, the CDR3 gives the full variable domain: EADIYQTPRYLVIGTGKKITLECSQTMGHDKMYWYQQDPGMELHLIHYSYGVNSTEKGDLSSESTVSRIRTEHFPLTLESARPSHTSQYLCASTGETQYFGPGTRLLVL.

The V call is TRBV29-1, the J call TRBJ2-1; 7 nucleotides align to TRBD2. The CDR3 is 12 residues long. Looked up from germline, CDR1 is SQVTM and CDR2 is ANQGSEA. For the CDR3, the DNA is TGCACCCAAGGGAGGGCTTACAATGAGCAGTTCTTC. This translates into CTQGRAYNEQFF.

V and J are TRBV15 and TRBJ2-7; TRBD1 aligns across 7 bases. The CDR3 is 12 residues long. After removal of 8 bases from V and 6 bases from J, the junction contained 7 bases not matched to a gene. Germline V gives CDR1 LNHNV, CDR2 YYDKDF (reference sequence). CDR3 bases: TGTGCCACCCAGGGGGTGTTCCCCGAGCAGTACTTC. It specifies CATQGVFPEQYF.

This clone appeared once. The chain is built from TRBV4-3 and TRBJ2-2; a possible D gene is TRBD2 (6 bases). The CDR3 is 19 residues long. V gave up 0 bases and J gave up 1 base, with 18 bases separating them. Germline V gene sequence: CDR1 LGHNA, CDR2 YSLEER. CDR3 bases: TGCGCCAGCAGCCAAGAGGTTCCCTCGGTTAGCGGGAACACCGGGGAGCTGTTTTTT. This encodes CASSQEVPSVSGNTGELFF.

DNA of the CDR3: TGCGCCAGCAGCCAAGGGACAGCGAAAACGCCCCAGCATTTT. Its protein product is CASSQGTAKTPQHF. The chain joins TRBV4-1 to TRBJ1-5; D possibly corresponds to TRBD1 (6 bases). Germline V CDR1 and CDR2: MGHRA, YSYEKL. The CDR3 totals 14 residues. The V end lost 1 base, the J end lost 9 bases, and 13 bases lay between the germline ends.

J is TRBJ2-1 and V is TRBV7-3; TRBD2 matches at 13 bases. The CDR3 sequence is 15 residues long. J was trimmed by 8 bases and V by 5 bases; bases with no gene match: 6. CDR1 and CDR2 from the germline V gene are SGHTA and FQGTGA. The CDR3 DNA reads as TGTGCCAGCAGCCCCACTAGCGGGAGGGCCGATGAGCAGTTCTTC. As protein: CASSPTSGRADEQFF.

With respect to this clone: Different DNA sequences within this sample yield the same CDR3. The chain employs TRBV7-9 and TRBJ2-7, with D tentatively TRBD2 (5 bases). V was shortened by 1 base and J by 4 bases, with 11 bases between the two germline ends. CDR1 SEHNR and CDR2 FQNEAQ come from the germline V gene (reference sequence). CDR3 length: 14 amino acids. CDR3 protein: CASSLGLLAYEQYF. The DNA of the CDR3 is TGTGCCAGCAGCTTAGGCCTGCTAGCATACGAGCAGTACTTC.

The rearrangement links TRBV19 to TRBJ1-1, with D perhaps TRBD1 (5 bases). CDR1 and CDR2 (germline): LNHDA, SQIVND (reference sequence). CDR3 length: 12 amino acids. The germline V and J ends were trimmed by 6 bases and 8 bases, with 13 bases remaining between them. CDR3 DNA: TGTGCCAGTAGCCCGCAGGGAACGGAAGCTTTCTTT. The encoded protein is CASSPQGTEAFF. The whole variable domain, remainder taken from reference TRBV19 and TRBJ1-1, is DGGITQSPKYLFRKEGQNVTLSCEQNLNHDAMYWYRQDPGQGLRLIYYSQIVNDFQKGDIAEGYSVSREKKESFPLTVTSAQKNPTAFYLCASSPQGTEAFFGQGTRLTVV.

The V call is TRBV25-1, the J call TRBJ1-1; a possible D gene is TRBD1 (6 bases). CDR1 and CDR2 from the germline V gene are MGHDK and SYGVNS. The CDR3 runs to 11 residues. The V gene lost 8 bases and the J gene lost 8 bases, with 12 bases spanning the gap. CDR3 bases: TGTGCCAGCGACCTAGGGACAGAAGCTTTCTTT. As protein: CASDLGTEAFF.

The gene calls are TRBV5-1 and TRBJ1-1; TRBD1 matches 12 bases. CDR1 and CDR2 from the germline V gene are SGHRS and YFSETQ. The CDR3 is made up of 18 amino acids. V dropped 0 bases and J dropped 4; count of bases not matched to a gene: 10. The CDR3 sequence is CASSLVPGQGAWSTEAFF. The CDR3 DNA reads TGCGCCAGCAGCTTGGTTCCGGGACAGGGGGCGTGGAGCACTGAAGCTTTCTTT. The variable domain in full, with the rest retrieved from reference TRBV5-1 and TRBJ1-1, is KAGVTQTPRYLIKTRGQQVTLSCSPISGHRSVSWYQQTPGQGLQFLFEYFSETQRNKGNFPGRFSGRQFSNSRSEMNVSTLELGDSALYLCASSLVPGQGAWSTEAFFGQGTRLTVV.

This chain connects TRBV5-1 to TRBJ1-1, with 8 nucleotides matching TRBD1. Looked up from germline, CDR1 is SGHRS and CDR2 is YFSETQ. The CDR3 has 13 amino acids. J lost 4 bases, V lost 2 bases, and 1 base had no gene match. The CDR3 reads CASSFTGGTEAFF. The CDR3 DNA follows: TGCGCCAGCAGCTTTACAGGGGGCACTGAAGCTTTCTTT.

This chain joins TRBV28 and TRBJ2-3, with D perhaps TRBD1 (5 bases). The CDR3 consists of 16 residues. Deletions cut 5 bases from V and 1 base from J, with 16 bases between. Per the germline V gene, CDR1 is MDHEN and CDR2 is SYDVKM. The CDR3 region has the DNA TGTGCCAGCAGTCAGGCTTATGGGGCGGGCACAGATACGCAGTATTTT. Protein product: CASSQAYGAGTDTQYF. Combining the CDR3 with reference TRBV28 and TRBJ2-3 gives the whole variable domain DVKVTQSSRYLVKRTGEKVFLECVQDMDHENMFWYRQDPGLGLRLIYFSYDVKMKEKGDIPEGYSVSREKKERFSLILESASTNQTSMYLCASSQAYGAGTDTQYFGPGTRLTVL.

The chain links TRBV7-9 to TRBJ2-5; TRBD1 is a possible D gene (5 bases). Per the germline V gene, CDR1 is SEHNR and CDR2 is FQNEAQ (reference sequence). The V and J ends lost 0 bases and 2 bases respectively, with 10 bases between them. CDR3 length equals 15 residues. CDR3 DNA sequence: TGTGCCAGCAGCTTAGCGATAGGGGATCAAGAGACCCAGTACTTC. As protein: CASSLAIGDQETQYF.

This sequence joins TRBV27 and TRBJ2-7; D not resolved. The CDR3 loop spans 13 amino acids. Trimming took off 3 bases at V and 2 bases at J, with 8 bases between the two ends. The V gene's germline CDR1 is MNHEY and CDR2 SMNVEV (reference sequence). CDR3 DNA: TGTGCCAGCAGTTTGGCGGCCACCTACGAGCAGTACTTC. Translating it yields CASSLAATYEQYF.

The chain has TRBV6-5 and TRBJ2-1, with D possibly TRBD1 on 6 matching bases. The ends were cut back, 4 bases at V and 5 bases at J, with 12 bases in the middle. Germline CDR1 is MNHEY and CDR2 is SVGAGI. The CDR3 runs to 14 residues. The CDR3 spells CASSWTPGDNEQFF. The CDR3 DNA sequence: TGTGCCAGCAGTTGGACCCCAGGGGACAATGAGCAGTTCTTC.

DNA for the CDR3: TGTGCCAGCAGTCCTCGACTAGCGGGAACCTACGAGCAGTACTTC. This sequence encodes CASSPRLAGTYEQYF. The chain combines TRBV6-6 with TRBJ2-7, with 11 bases matching TRBD2. V lost 5 bases, J lost 2 bases, and 5 bases stayed unmatched. The CDR3 has 15 residues. Germline CDR1 MNHNY, CDR2 SVGAGI (reference sequence).

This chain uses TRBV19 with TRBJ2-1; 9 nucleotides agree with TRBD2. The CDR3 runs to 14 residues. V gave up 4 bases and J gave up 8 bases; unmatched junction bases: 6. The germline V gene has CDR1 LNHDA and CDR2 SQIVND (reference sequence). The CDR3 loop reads CASSNSGRMDEQFF. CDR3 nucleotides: TGTGCCAGTAGTAATAGCGGGAGAATGGATGAGCAGTTCTTC.

CDR3 DNA: TGTGCCAGCAGTGAAATGGCGGGAGGGTGGAATGAGCAGTTCTTC. Protein: CASSEMAGGWNEQFF. The chain combines TRBV2 with TRBJ2-1; 9 bases map to TRBD2. Per the germline V gene, CDR1 is SNHLY and CDR2 is FYNNEI. The ends lost 2 bases at V and 7 bases at J; junction bases unmatched: 6. CDR3 length: 15 amino acids.

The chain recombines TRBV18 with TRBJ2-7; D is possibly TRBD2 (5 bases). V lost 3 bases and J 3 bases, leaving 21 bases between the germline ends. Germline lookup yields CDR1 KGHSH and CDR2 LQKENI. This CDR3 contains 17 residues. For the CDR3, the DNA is TGTGCCAGCTCACCCACTTACGAGTATTCGGGGATCTACGAGCAGTACTTC. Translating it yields CASSPTYEYSGIYEQYF.